These 15 T cell receptor beta chains were sequenced from one sample in a study of T cell responses to AZD1222 COVID-19 vaccine. TCRdb keeps only in-frame clones here, not all; method: immunoSEQ multiplex PCR. The sample has approximately 150,000 clones, 90% seen once. Sequences were derived from peripheral blood, sampled 28 days after the second AZD1222 dose. Source of these receptors: an adult who received the AZD1222 COVID-19 vaccine.

The chain couples TRBV15 to TRBJ2-5; D is possibly TRBD2 (6 bases). The germline gives CDR1 LNHNV, CDR2 YYDKDF (reference sequence). This CDR3 contains 12 residues. The V end lost 5 bases, the J end lost 7 bases, and 11 bases lay between the germline ends. CDR3 sequence reads: CATSAGPGTQYF. Here the CDR3 DNA reads TGTGCCACCAGCGCGGGGCCGGGGACCCAGTACTTC.

The rearrangement joins TRBV5-4 to TRBJ2-2, with 8 bases that match TRBD2. The germline V gene encodes CDR1 SGHNT and CDR2 YYREEE (reference sequence). V was pared by 4 bases and J by 6 bases, with 5 bases of the junction left unmatched. The CDR3 runs 14 residues. For the CDR3, the DNA is TGTGCCAGCAGCCCGGGAGGGCCCGCCGGGGAGCTGTTTTTT. Translated, it gives CASSPGGPAGELFF.

The chain employs TRBV21-1 and TRBJ2-1; the DNA was not compared with TRBD2, the D call given in the table. TRBV21-1 is a pseudogene segment. The CDR3 runs to 13 residues. CDR3 coding DNA: TGTGCCAGCAGCATTTGGAGTTGCAATGAGCAGTTCTTC. This sequence encodes CASSIWSCNEQFF.

This chain connects TRBV11-2 to TRBJ2-7; 12 bases map to TRBD2. There are 16 residues in the CDR3. Trimming at V came to 0 bases and at J to 6 bases, leaving 6 bases not matched to a gene. The germline V gene has CDR1 SGHAT and CDR2 FQNNGV. CDR3: CASSLESTSGRTEQYF. The DNA for the CDR3 is TGTGCCAGCAGCTTAGAATCGACTAGCGGGAGAACCGAGCAGTACTTC.

The CDR3 loop is CASSFRLTWDYGYTF. In nucleotides, the CDR3 is TGTGCCAGCAGCTTCAGACTCACCTGGGACTATGGCTACACCTTC. The J gene is TRBJ1-2, the V gene TRBV7-8; D gene unclear. The CDR3 length is 15 residues. V lost 3 bases and J lost 3, with 14 bases in between. Germline values: CDR1 SGHVS, CDR2 FQNEAQ.

The chain links TRBV7-6 to TRBJ1-2; a possible D gene is TRBD1 (5 bases). CDR1 and CDR2 from the germline V gene are SGHVS and FNYEAQ. Trimming removed 5 bases from V and 5 bases from J, with 18 bases in between. The CDR3 length is 15 residues. This CDR3 reads CASSPQEGIRYGYTF. The CDR3 DNA sequence: TGTGCCAGCAGCCCCCAGGAGGGGATTCGGTATGGCTACACCTTC.

The chain combines TRBV7-2 with TRBJ2-1; D gene ambiguous. Germline V gene data show CDR1 as SGHTA and CDR2 as FQGNSA. The CDR3 loop spans 14 amino acids. V was pared by 1 base and J by 6 bases, with 10 bases between. For the CDR3, the DNA is TGTGCCAGCAGCTTAGGCCTAGGGTCCAATGAGCAGTTCTTC. It encodes CASSLGLGSNEQFF.

V is TRBV19 and J is TRBJ1-2; a weak D match, TRBD1 (6 bases). V was cut by 3 bases and J by 1 base, with 9 bases left in between. The CDR3 length is 14 residues. The germline gives CDR1 LNHDA, CDR2 SQIVND (reference sequence). The CDR3 sequence is CASSIRDINYGYTF. CDR3 nucleotides: TGTGCCAGTAGTATTCGGGACATTAACTATGGCTACACCTTC.

The chain couples TRBV5-4 to TRBJ2-3; no firm D call. Trimming pared 0 bases from V and 5 bases from J, leaving 4 bases between. The germline V gene has CDR1 SGHNT and CDR2 YYREEE (reference sequence). CDR3 length equals 12 residues. CDR3 nucleotides: TGTGCCAGCAGCTTGGGGGAAGATACGCAGTATTTT. Translating it yields CASSLGEDTQYF.

The V call is TRBV9, the J call TRBJ1-4; tentatively, D is TRBD1 (5 bases). Trimming removed 7 bases from V and 3 bases from J, with 16 bases in between. There are 15 residues in the CDR3. Germline-derived CDR1 and CDR2 are SGDLS and YYNGEE. The CDR3 region is CASGGLTAANEKLFF. In nucleotides, the CDR3 is TGTGCCAGCGGGGGTCTTACCGCGGCTAATGAAAAACTGTTTTTT.

V and J are TRBV5-5 and TRBJ2-5; TRBD2 agrees at 7 bases. The CDR3 has 16 residues. Trimming removed 4 bases from V and 5 bases from J; junction bases left unmatched: 14. CDR1 SGHKS and CDR2 YYEKEE come from the germline V gene (reference sequence). The CDR3 DNA reads as TGTGCCAGCAGCGAACCTCCTAGCGGTAGATCGGAGACCCAGTACTTC. Translating gives CASSEPPSGRSETQYF.

The chain couples TRBV12-5 to TRBJ2-7, with D tentatively TRBD1 (6 bases). Deletions cut 1 base from V and 2 bases from J, with 12 bases between. The germline V gene has CDR1 LGHNT and CDR2 FRNRAP. The CDR3 covers 15 residues. The CDR3 coding sequence is TGTGCTAGTGGTTTGGGCCAGACAGGAGCCTACGAGCAGTACTTC. Its protein product is CASGLGQTGAYEQYF.

The chain couples TRBV6-2 or TRBV6-3 to TRBJ1-4, with D tentatively TRBD1 (6 bases). The V end lost 5 bases, the J end lost 8 bases, and 15 bases lay between the germline ends. Germline V gives CDR1 MNHEY, CDR2 SVGEGT. The CDR3 runs to 14 residues. The CDR3 coding sequence is TGTGCCAGCAGTATAAACAGGGTGCGCGAAAAACTGTTTTTT. Translated: CASSINRVREKLFF.

The V call is TRBV5-1, the J call TRBJ2-3; a weak D match, TRBD2 (5 bases). The V gene lost 0 bases and the J gene lost 1 base, with 12 bases spanning the gap. The CDR3 extends over 16 amino acids. Germline CDR1 SGHRS, CDR2 YFSETQ. Written as DNA, the CDR3 is TGCGCCAGCAGCTTGGAAGGGAGAGCGGGCACAGATACGCAGTATTTT. Protein product: CASSLEGRAGTDTQYF.

The rearrangement uses TRBV24-1 and TRBJ1-3; the D gene is possibly TRBD1 (5 bases). Trimming removed 3 bases from V and 4 bases from J, with 15 bases in between. This CDR3 has 16 residues. CDR1 and CDR2 (germline): KGHDR, SFDVKD. CDR3 residues: CATSDPDGGEGNTIYF. The CDR3 DNA follows: TGTGCCACCAGTGATCCAGACGGGGGGGAAGGAAACACCATATATTTT.